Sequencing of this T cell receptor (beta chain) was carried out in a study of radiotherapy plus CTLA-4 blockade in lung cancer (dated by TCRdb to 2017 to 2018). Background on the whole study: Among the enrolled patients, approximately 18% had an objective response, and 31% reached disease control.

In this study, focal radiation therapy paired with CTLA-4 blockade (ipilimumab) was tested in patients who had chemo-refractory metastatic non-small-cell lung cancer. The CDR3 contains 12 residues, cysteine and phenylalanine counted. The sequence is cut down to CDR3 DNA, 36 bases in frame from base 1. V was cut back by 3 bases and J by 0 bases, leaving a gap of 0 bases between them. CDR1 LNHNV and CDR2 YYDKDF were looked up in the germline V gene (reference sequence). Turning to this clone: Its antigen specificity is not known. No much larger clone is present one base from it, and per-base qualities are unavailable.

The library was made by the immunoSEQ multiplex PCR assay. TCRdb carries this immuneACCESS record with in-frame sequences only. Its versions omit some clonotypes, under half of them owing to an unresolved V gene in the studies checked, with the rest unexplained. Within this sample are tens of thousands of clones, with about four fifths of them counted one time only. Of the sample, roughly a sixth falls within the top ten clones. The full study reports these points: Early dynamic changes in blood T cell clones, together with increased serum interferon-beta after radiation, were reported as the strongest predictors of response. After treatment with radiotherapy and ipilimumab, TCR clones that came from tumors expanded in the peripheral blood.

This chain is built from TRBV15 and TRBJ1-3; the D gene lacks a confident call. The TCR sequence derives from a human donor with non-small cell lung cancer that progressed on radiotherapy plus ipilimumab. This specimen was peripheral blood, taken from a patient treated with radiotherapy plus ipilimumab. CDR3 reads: CATSSSGNTIYF. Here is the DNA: TGTGCCACCAGCAGCTCTGGAAACACCATATATTTT.